A single sample is the source of the 8 T cell receptor beta chains below, sequenced in a study of blood T cell repertoires in COVID-19. Data came from immunoSEQ multiplex PCR; TCRdb stores just in-frame clones and leaves some out. The top ten hold around 3.5% of the sample, which has around 300,000 clones, 75% to 90% seen once. The sample comprised peripheral blood. The receptors here all came from a woman between 40 and 50 years old with acute or convalescent COVID-19.

The chain uses TRBV7-9 and TRBJ1-6; D remains unclear. Trimming left V 6 bases short and J 8 bases short, with 11 bases between. Germline CDR1 is SEHNR and CDR2 is FQNEAQ (reference sequence). The CDR3 is made up of 13 amino acids. The DNA of the CDR3 is TGTGCCAGCAGATCCCGGGTGGATTCACCCCTCCACTTT. Residues: CASRSRVDSPLHF.

V and J are TRBV5-1 and TRBJ1-2, with 9 bases that match TRBD1. CDR3 length: 17 amino acids. Germline loops: CDR1 SGHRS, CDR2 YFSETQ. Unmatched junction bases numbered 6, after V lost 0 bases and J lost 0 bases. This CDR3 is CASSLDQQGATNYGYTF. The CDR3 nucleotides read TGCGCCAGCAGCTTGGATCAACAGGGGGCGACTAACTATGGCTACACCTTC.

The rearrangement links TRBV25-1 to TRBJ1-1; possible D gene TRBD1, 6 bases. The CDR3 is 13 residues long. Germline lookup yields CDR1 MGHDK and CDR2 SYGVNS. Between the trimmed V and J ends, which lost 5 bases and 0 bases, there was a span of 7 bases. CDR3 in amino acids: CASSQGLNTEAFF. The CDR3 coding sequence is TGTGCCAGCAGTCAGGGGTTGAACACTGAAGCTTTCTTT.

The chain employs TRBV5-1 and TRBJ2-1, with 8 bases that match TRBD1. The CDR3 runs 16 residues. V shed 0 bases and J 3 bases; nucleotides not matched to a gene: 5. Germline V gene lookup returns CDR1 SGHRS and CDR2 YFSETQ. CDR3 amino acids: CASSLAAGGDYNEQFF. CDR3 DNA: TGCGCCAGCAGCTTGGCCGCAGGGGGCGACTACAATGAGCAGTTCTTC.

The V gene is TRBV5-1, the J gene TRBJ1-1, with TRBD1 matching over 7 bases. CDR3 length: 14 residues. V trimming: 3 bases; J trimming: 1 base; junction bases outside the gene matches: 3. Germline V gene lookup returns CDR1 SGHRS and CDR2 YFSETQ. The CDR3 sequence: CASSSTGPNTEAFF. The CDR3 coding sequence is TGCGCCAGCAGCTCGACAGGGCCGAACACTGAAGCTTTCTTT. Full variable domain (remainder filled in from reference TRBV5-1 and TRBJ1-1): KAGVTQTPRYLIKTRGQQVTLSCSPISGHRSVSWYQQTPGQGLQFLFEYFSETQRNKGNFPGRFSGRQFSNSRSEMNVSTLELGDSALYLCASSSTGPNTEAFFGQGTRLTVV.

The chain carries TRBV10-3 and TRBJ2-3; 8 nucleotides match TRBD2. V was pared by 10 bases and J by 2 bases, with 11 bases of the junction left unmatched. The germline gives CDR1 ENHRY, CDR2 SYGVKD. The length of the CDR3 is 15 residues. The CDR3 nucleotides are TGTGCCACCACGTCCGGGACTAGGGACACAGATACGCAGTATTTT. Its translation: CATTSGTRDTDTQYF.

V gene TRBV10-3 combines with J gene TRBJ1-1, with a weak D call TRBD1 (5 bases). V gave up 8 bases and J gave up 1 base, with 14 bases separating them. Per the germline V gene, CDR1 is ENHRY and CDR2 is SYGVKD. This CDR3 has 14 residues. CDR3 protein: CAIGGTRGNTEAFF. The CDR3 DNA sequence: TGTGCCATCGGAGGGACCCGGGGGAACACTGAAGCTTTCTTT.

This rearrangement joins TRBV10-3 to TRBJ1-6, with 7 bases lining up with TRBD1. V dropped 6 bases and J dropped 5; count of bases not matched to a gene: 7. The germline V gene has CDR1 ENHRY and CDR2 SYGVKD. The length of the CDR3 is 15 residues. CDR3 region: CAIRDKGQNNSPLHF. CDR3 sequence (DNA): TGTGCCATCAGAGATAAGGGACAGAATAATTCACCCCTCCACTTT.